Below are 12 T cell receptor beta chains sequenced from a single sample in a study of metastatic and nonmetastatic thyroid tumors. Through MiXCR, TCRdb re-clonotyped the PCR reads. The table lists approximately 13,000 clones, around 23% of them singletons. Thyroid surgery was preceded by no treatment in any patient. The sample comprised blood. Receptor source: a female donor with papillary thyroid cancer or a benign thyroid nodule (not recorded which). Some clones in this sample may be carry-over from other donors' samples.

V usage is TRBV7-6 and J usage is TRBJ1-1; D perhaps matches TRBD1 (6 bases). The germline V gene has CDR1 SGHVS and CDR2 FNYEAQ. This CDR3 spans 16 amino acids. V was cut by 4 bases and J by 0 bases, with 15 bases left in between. The CDR3 DNA reads as TGTGCCAGCAGCTCGGACAGAAAAATGATGAACACTGAAGCTTTCTTT. As protein: CASSSDRKMMNTEAFF.

The rearrangement links TRBV28 to TRBJ1-5, with TRBD1 matching over 9 bases. With 7 bases clipped from V and 2 bases from J, the junction kept 6 bases outside the gene matches. The CDR3 is 15 amino acids. Germline CDR1 MDHEN, CDR2 SYDVKM. The CDR3 region is CASTHRTGGNQPQHF. The CDR3 bases are TGTGCCAGCACCCATCGGACAGGGGGCAATCAGCCCCAGCATTTT. The entire variable domain, with the rest obtained from reference TRBV28 and TRBJ1-5, is as follows: DVKVTQSSRYLVKRTGEKVFLECVQDMDHENMFWYRQDPGLGLRLIYFSYDVKMKEKGDIPEGYSVSREKKERFSLILESASTNQTSMYLCASTHRTGGNQPQHFGDGTRLSIL.

This clone showed up just a few times. The chain carries TRBV12-3 or TRBV12-4 and TRBJ2-7, with TRBD1 identical over 8 bases. This CDR3 has 15 amino acids. The trim removed 5 bases at V and 6 bases at J, leaving 12 bases unmatched. CDR3 DNA sequence: TGTGCCAGCAGTCTCCAGGGGGGACAGGATGCCGAGCAGTACTTC. Amino acids: CASSLQGGQDAEQYF.

This clone has only a few counts. This chain uses TRBV6-1 with TRBJ1-3; no clear D. This CDR3 is built from 12 residues. CDR1 and CDR2 from the germline V gene are MNHNS and SASEGT. V dropped 2 bases and J dropped 6 bases, with 5 bases sitting between them. This chain's CDR3 is CASSEPVNTIYF. CDR3 nucleotide sequence: TGTGCCAGCAGTGAACCGGTAAACACCATATATTTT.

This clone has at least ten counts. Here the CDR3 DNA reads TGTGCCAGCAGCTTGGGGGACAGGGGTCGGGAAGAGACCCAGTACTTC. Protein sequence: CASSLGDRGREETQYF. V and J are TRBV7-9 and TRBJ2-5; 10 bases agree with TRBD1. The germline V gene encodes CDR1 SEHNR and CDR2 FQNEAQ (reference sequence). V gave up 3 bases and J gave up 3 bases; unmatched junction bases: 7. This CDR3 has 16 residues.

Relative to its sample, this clone is medium-sized. The V call is TRBV6-2 or TRBV6-3, the J call TRBJ2-7; D uncertain. The germline V and J ends were trimmed by 5 bases and 0 bases, with 8 bases remaining between them. This CDR3 contains 13 residues. Germline values: CDR1 MNHEY, CDR2 SVGEGT. The CDR3 loop is CASSRWGSYEQYV. CDR3 DNA: TGTGCCAGCAGTAGGTGGGGCTCCTACGAGCAGTACGTC.

Sample share makes this clone medium-sized. The chain has TRBV6-1 and TRBJ1-2; possibly TRBD1 for D (5 bases). CDR1 and CDR2 from the germline V gene are MNHNS and SASEGT. V was trimmed by 6 bases and J by 6 bases, leaving 11 bases between them. The CDR3 is made up of 12 amino acids. As DNA, the CDR3 is TGTGCCAGCAGGGGCGGGGGGGATGGCTACACCTTC. Amino acids: CASRGGGDGYTF.

This clone qualifies as medium-sized. J is TRBJ2-2 and V is TRBV24-1, with 7 bases identical to TRBD2. The CDR3 spans 13 residues. With 12 bases clipped from V and 5 bases from J, the junction kept 8 bases outside the gene matches. Germline-derived CDR1 and CDR2 are KGHDR and SFDVKD. CDR3 DNA: TGTGCCGTTGCCCGGGGGGTTACCGGGGAGCTGTTTTTT. Translated: CAVARGVTGELFF.

The V and J genes are TRBV28 and TRBJ2-7; 7 bases fit TRBD2. CDR1 is MDHEN and CDR2 is SYDVKM in the germline V gene. CDR3 length: 16 residues. Trimming removed 7 bases from V and 2 bases from J; junction bases left unmatched: 14. The CDR3 spells CASTLGGVEQTYEQYF. CDR3 DNA: TGTGCCAGCACCTTGGGGGGGGTGGAACAGACCTACGAGCAGTACTTC. The full variable domain, rest sourced from reference TRBV28 and TRBJ2-7, is DVKVTQSSRYLVKRTGEKVFLECVQDMDHENMFWYRQDPGLGLRLIYFSYDVKMKEKGDIPEGYSVSREKKERFSLILESASTNQTSMYLCASTLGGVEQTYEQYFGPGTRLTVT.

This clone is labeled as large. The chain combines TRBV6-1 with TRBJ2-7, with D perhaps given as TRBD1 or TRBD2 (5 bases each). Germline V gene lookup returns CDR1 MNHNS and CDR2 SASEGT. V was trimmed by 5 bases and J by 2 bases, leaving 16 bases between them. This CDR3 is 15 amino acids long. The DNA for the CDR3 is TGTGCCAGCAGTCAGACCACCGGGACCCCCTACGAGCAGTACTTC. Translating it yields CASSQTTGTPYEQYF.

There are a few counts of this clone. V usage is TRBV28 and J usage is TRBJ2-7; weak D call: TRBD1 (5 bases). Trimming took 3 bases from V and 4 from J, leaving 10 bases between them. The CDR3 is 13 residues long. Germline assignment: CDR1 MDHEN and CDR2 SYDVKM. The DNA for the CDR3 is TGTGCCAGCAGTTTGCCAGGGTCGTACGAGCAGTACTTC. Translated, it gives CASSLPGSYEQYF. The full variable domain, its missing parts supplied by reference TRBV28 and TRBJ2-7, is DVKVTQSSRYLVKRTGEKVFLECVQDMDHENMFWYRQDPGLGLRLIYFSYDVKMKEKGDIPEGYSVSREKKERFSLILESASTNQTSMYLCASSLPGSYEQYFGPGTRLTVT.

Concerning this clone itself: The junction and the germline gene differ at one end; a read error may be behind it. This rearrangement joins TRBV6-1 to TRBJ2-5; 11 nucleotides match TRBD2. Germline CDR1 and CDR2: MNHNS and SASEGT. The CDR3 is 14 amino acids. The DNA for the CDR3 is TGTACCAGCAGCCTAGCGGGGGGAGGAGAGACCCAGTACTTC. It yields the protein CTSSLAGGGETQYF.